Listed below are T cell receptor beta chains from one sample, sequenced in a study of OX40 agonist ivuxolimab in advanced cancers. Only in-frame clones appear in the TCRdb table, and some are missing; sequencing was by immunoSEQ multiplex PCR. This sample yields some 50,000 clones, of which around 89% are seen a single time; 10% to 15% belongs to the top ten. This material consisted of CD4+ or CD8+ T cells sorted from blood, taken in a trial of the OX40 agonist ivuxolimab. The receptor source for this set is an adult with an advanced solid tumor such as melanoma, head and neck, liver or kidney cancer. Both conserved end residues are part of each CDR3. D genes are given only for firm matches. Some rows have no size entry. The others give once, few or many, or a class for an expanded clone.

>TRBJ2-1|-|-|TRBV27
TGTGCCAGCAGTTTACGCGGGACCTACAATGAGCAGTTCTTC
CASSLRGTYNEQFF
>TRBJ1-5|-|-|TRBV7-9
TGTGCCAGCAGCTCTAAGCCGAGACTTAGCAATCAGCCCCAGCATTTT
CASSSKPRLSNQPQHF
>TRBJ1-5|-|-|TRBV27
TGTGCCAGCACCCCGACAGCCCTTTTCAATCAGCCCCAGCATTTT
CASTPTALFNQPQHF
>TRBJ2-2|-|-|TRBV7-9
TGTGCCAGCAGCTTCGATCAAGGCTGGGACACCGGGGAGCTGTTTTTT
CASSFDQGWDTGELFF
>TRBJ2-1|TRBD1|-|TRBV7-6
TGTGCCAGCAGCTCCGGGACAGGGGATGAGCAGTTCTTC
CASSSGTGDEQFF
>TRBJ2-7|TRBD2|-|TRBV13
TGTGCCAGCAGCTTAGGCCGTCAACGGGAGGACGAGCAGTACTTC
CASSLGRQREDEQYF
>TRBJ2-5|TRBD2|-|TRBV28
TGTGCCAGCAGTTTATGGGTAGCGGGGGGACAAGAGACCCAGTACTTC
CASSLWVAGGQETQYF
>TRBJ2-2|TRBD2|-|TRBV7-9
TGTGCCAGCAGCAGCACGGGACTAGCGGGAGGGAACACCGGGGAGCTGTTTTTT
CASSSTGLAGGNTGELFF
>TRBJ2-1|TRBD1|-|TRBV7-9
TGTGCCAGCAGCGCTCGGACAGGGGACAATGAGCAGTTCTTC
CASSARTGDNEQFF
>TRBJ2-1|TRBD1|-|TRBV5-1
TGCGCCAGCAGCTTGGGGGACAGTTTCTACAATGAGCAGTTCTTC
CASSLGDSFYNEQFF
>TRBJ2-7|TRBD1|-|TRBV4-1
TGCGCCAGCAGCCTGGGACAGGGGATTTTCTACGAGCAGTACTTC
CASSLGQGIFYEQYF
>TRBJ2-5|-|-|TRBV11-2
TGTGCCAGCAGCCGTGGACAGTACCAAGAGACCCAGTACTTC
CASSRGQYQETQYF
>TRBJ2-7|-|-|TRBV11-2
TGTGCCAGCAGCTTAGACGGCTGGGGGATAGGGACCTACGAGCAGTACTTC
CASSLDGWGIGTYEQYF
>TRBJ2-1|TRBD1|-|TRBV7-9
TGTGCCAGCAGCTCCCCTTCGGACAGGGTCTCCTACAATGAGCAGTTCTTC
CASSSPSDRVSYNEQFF
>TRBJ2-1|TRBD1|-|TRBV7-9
TGTGCCAGCAGCTTCCCGGGACAGGGGAGTTATGAGCAGTTCTTC
CASSFPGQGSYEQFF
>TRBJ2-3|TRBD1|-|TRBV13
TGTGCCAGCAGCCTCGGGACAGGGATGAGTACAGATACGCAGTATTTT
CASSLGTGMSTDTQYF
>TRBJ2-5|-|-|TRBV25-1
TGTGCCAGCAGTGTCCCCTCATGGTACCAAGAGACCCAGTACTTC
CASSVPSWYQETQYF
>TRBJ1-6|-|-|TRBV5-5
TGTGCCAGCAGCTTGGTTCTCCTCCGTTCACCCCTCCACTTT
CASSLVLLRSPLHF
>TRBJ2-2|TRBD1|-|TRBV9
TGTGCCAGCAGCGTAGGACAGGGGAGCGGCGAGCTGTTTTTT
CASSVGQGSGELFF
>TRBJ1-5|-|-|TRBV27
TGTGCCAGCAGTTTTGGGGTTGACAGCCGTCAGCCCCAGCATTTT
CASSFGVDSRQPQHF
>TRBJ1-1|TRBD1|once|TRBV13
TGTGCCAGCAGCATTACCGGGACAGGGGGCTTTGGCACTGAAGCTTTCTTT
CASSITGTGGFGTEAFF
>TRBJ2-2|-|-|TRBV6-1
TGTGCCAGCAGGGACGGGGAGCTGTTTTTT
CASRDGELFF
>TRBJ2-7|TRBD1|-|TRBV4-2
TGTGCCAGCAGCCTTGGACAGGGAATTGTCCCCTACGAGCAGTACTTC
CASSLGQGIVPYEQYF
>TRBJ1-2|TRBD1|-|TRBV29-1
TGCAGCGTTGGGGACAGGGGCTCCTATGGCTACACCTTC
CSVGDRGSYGYTF
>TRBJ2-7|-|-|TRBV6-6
TGTGCCAGCGAGAATTACGAGCAGTACTTC
CASENYEQYF
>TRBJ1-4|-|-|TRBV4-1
TGCGCCAGCAGCCAAGATACAGCAACTAATGAAAAACTGTTTTTT
CASSQDTATNEKLFF
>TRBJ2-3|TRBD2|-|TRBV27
TGTGCCAGCAGTCTAGGGTGGGAGGGGAAGCAGTATTTT
CASSLGWEGKQYF
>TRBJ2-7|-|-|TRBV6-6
TGTGCCAGCAGTTACTCGAACGGCGCCTCCTACGAGCAGTACTTC
CASSYSNGASYEQYF
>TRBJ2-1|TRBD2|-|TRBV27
TGTGCCAGCAGTTTAGCTAGCGGGTCCTACAATGAGCAGTTCTTC
CASSLASGSYNEQFF
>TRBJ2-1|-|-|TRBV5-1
TGCGCCAGCAGCCCGGAGAACAATGAGCAGTTCTTC
CASSPENNEQFF
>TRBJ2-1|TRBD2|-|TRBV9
TGTGCCAGCAGCGGGGGGACTAGCTCGCACAATGAGCAGTTCTTC
CASSGGTSSHNEQFF
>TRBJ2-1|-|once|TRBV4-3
TGCGCCAGCAGCCAAGAGGCTATGGGGAATGAGCAGTTCTTC
CASSQEAMGNEQFF
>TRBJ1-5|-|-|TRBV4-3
TGCGCCAGCAGCCAAGTTTTACAGGGTATCGGGCCCCAGCATTTT
CASSQVLQGIGPQHF
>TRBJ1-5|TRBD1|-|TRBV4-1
TGCGCCAGCAGCCAAGCTCGGGACAGGGGAGTGGCTCAGCCCCAGCATTTT
CASSQARDRGVAQPQHF
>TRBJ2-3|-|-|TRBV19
TGTGCCAGTAGTTCGCACACAGATACGCAGTATTTT
CASSSHTDTQYF
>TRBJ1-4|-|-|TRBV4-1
TGCGCCAGCAGCCAATCATCATGGGGGGTGGATGAAAAACTGTTTTTT
CASSQSSWGVDEKLFF
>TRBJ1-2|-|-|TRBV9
TGTGCCAGCAGCGCCAATCCGGGACAACTATATGGCTACACCTTC
CASSANPGQLYGYTF
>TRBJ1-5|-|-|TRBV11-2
TGTGCCAGCAGCTTAGATTCAACCCGTAGTCAGCCCCAGCATTTT
CASSLDSTRSQPQHF
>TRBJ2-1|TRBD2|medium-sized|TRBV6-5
TGTGCCAGCAGTAAGGGACTAGATTACAATGAGCAGTTCTTC
CASSKGLDYNEQFF
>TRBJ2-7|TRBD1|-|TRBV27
TGTGCCAGCAGTTTGAGAGGACAGGCTTCCTACGAGCAGTACTTC
CASSLRGQASYEQYF
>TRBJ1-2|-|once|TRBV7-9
TGTGCCAGCAGCTTACCCGGGGAGGGGAACTATGGCTACACCTTC
CASSLPGEGNYGYTF
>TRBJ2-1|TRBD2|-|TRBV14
TGTGCCAGCAGCCACCTGGGACTAGCGGGAGCGTTGGGGCAGTTCTTC
CASSHLGLAGALGQFF
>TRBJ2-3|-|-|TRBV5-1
TGCGCCAGCAGCTTATTCGGAACTAGCACAGATACGCAGTATTTT
CASSLFGTSTDTQYF
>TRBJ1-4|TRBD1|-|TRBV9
TGTGCCAGCAGCGAAACCGGGACAGTAGGGGAAAAACTGTTTTTT
CASSETGTVGEKLFF
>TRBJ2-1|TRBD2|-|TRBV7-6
TGTGCCAGCAGCTTAGCCGTCCGACTAGCGGGAGACGGATTGAGCTCCTACAATGAGCAGTTCTTC
CASSLAVRLAGDGLSSYNEQFF
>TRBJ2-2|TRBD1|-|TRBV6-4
TGTGCCAGCAGTATGAGGACAGGGGACACCGGGGAGCTGTTTTTT
CASSMRTGDTGELFF
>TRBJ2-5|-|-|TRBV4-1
TGCGCCAGCAGCCAAGATCCAGGGGACCAAGAGACCCAGTACTTC
CASSQDPGDQETQYF
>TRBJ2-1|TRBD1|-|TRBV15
TGTGCCACCAGCACGGGAATCATAACAGGGGGGAATGAGCAGTTCTTC
CATSTGIITGGNEQFF
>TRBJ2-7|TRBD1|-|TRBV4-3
TGCGCCAGCAGCCAAGATGTAGGACAGGGGATTTCCTACGAGCAGTACTTC
CASSQDVGQGISYEQYF
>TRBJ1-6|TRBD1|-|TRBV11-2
TGTGCCAGCAGCCCCGGACAGGTGGATAATTCACCCCTCCACTTT
CASSPGQVDNSPLHF
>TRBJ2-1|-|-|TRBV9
TGTGCCAGCAGCGTAGACACAAGGAGCTCCTACAATGAGCAGTTCTTC
CASSVDTRSSYNEQFF
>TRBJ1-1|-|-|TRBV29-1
TGCAGCGTTGATACGGGGGACACTGAAGCTTTCTTT
CSVDTGDTEAFF
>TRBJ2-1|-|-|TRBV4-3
TGCGCCAGCAGCCAAGAATGGGGGGGCGGTTACAATGAGCAGTTCTTC
CASSQEWGGGYNEQFF
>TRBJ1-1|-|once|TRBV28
TGTGCCAGCAGTCGAAGAACTGAAGCTTTCTTT
CASSRRTEAFF
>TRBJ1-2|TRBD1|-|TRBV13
TGTGCCAGCAGCACCGGGACAGGTTCTAACTATGGCTACACCTTC
CASSTGTGSNYGYTF